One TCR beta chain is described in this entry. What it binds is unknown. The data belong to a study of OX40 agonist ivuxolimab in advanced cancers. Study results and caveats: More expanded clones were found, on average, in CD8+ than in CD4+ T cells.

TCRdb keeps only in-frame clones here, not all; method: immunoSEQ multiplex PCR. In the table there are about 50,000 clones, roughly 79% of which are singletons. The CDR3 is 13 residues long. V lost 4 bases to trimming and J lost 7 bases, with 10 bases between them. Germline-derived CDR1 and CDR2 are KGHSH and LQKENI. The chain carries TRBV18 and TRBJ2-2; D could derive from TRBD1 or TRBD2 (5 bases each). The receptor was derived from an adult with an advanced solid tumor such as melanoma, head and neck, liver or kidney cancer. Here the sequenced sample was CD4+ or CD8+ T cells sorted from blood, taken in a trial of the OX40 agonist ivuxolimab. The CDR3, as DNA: TGTGCCAGCTCACAGGGGAGAGGCGGGGAGCTGTTTTTT. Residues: CASSQGRGGELFF.